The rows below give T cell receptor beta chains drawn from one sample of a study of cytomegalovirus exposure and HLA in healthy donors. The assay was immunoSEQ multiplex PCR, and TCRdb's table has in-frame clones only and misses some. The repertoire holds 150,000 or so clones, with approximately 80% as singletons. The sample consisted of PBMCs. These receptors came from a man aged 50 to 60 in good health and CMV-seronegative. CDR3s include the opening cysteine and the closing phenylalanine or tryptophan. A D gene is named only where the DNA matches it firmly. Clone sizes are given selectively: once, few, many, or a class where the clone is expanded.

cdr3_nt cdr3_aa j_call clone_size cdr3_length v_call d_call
TGTGCCAGCAGTGGCGGGACAGGGGAGACCCAGTACTTC CASSGGTGETQYF TRBJ2-5 NA 13 TRBV6-5 TRBD1
TGTGCCAGCAGCTTGCGGACAGGCAGGGCTGGAAACACCATATATTTT CASSLRTGRAGNTIYF TRBJ1-3 NA 16 TRBV5-6 TRBD1
TGCGCCAGCAGCCGATCGTACAGGGTTGAGGAGACCCAGTACTTC CASSRSYRVEETQYF TRBJ2-5 NA 15 TRBV5-1 NA
TGTGCCAGCAGCCTTCGACAGGGCCGGGGGGGGACTGAAGCTTTCTTT CASSLRQGRGGTEAFF TRBJ1-1 NA 16 TRBV11-3 TRBD1
TGTGCCAGCAGCTTGGGGCGACAGGACACTGAAGCTTTCTTT CASSLGRQDTEAFF TRBJ1-1 NA 14 TRBV5-4 NA
TGTGCCAGCAGATCCACCGGATCGGGGAACTATGGCTACACCTTC CASRSTGSGNYGYTF TRBJ1-2 NA 15 TRBV5-6 NA
TGTGCCAGTAGTACCACAGGGGGTATATACTCTGGAAACACCATATATTTT CASSTTGGIYSGNTIYF TRBJ1-3 NA 17 TRBV19 TRBD1
TGCAGCGTTGGACAGGGGGCAGAGACCCAGTACTTC CSVGQGAETQYF TRBJ2-5 once 12 TRBV29-1 TRBD1
TGTGCCTGGAGTGCACTAGCCGCAAGGGGAGATACGCAGTATTTT CAWSALAARGDTQYF TRBJ2-3 NA 15 TRBV30 NA
TGTGCCAGCAGCTTAAGGCCGTACCAGACAGGGGACTATGGCTACACCTTC CASSLRPYQTGDYGYTF TRBJ1-2 NA 17 TRBV7-8 TRBD1
TGTGCCACCAGCAGGGAGGACAGCGGAAATGAAAAACTGTTTTTT CATSREDSGNEKLFF TRBJ1-4 NA 15 TRBV15 NA
TGTGCCAGCAGCTGGACAGCTCGAGGCTACACCTTC CASSWTARGYTF TRBJ1-2 NA 12 TRBV2 NA
TGTGCCAGCAGTGAAAGAGGGGGCGGGGGGTCTTACGAGCAGTACTTC CASSERGGGGSYEQYF TRBJ2-7 NA 16 TRBV6-1 NA
TGTGCCAGCAGTTACGCGAACAGCTATGGCTACACCTTC CASSYANSYGYTF TRBJ1-2 NA 13 TRBV6-5 NA
TGTGCCAGCAGCTTGACCGGGACTCCGGTGGGAGAGACCCAGTACTTC CASSLTGTPVGETQYF TRBJ2-5 NA 16 TRBV7-3 NA
TGTGCCAGCAGCTTTGACCCTAGCGGAGAAACCACCTACGAGCAGTACTTC CASSFDPSGETTYEQYF TRBJ2-7 NA 17 TRBV7-6 TRBD2
TGTGCCAGCAGCTTGATCGGGGGGGGGAACACTGAAGCTTTCTTT CASSLIGGGNTEAFF TRBJ1-1 NA 15 TRBV5-6 NA
TGTGCCAGCAGACCAAGAGCCTCTGGGGCCAACGTCCTGACTTTC CASRPRASGANVLTF TRBJ2-6 few 15 TRBV6-6 NA
TGTGCCAGCAGCCGGGACAACAATCAGCCCCAGCATTTT CASSRDNNQPQHF TRBJ1-5 NA 13 TRBV2 NA
TGTGCCAGCAGTTACGGCGGGGCGGAGGTTTCTTATGGCTACACCTTC CASSYGGAEVSYGYTF TRBJ1-2 NA 16 TRBV6-6 NA
TGTGCCAGCAGCTTACGCGGGGGTACCACAGATACGCAGTATTTT CASSLRGGTTDTQYF TRBJ2-3 NA 15 TRBV7-6 TRBD2
TGCGCCAGCAGTGATACATATAGCGGGAGCGGAGAGACCCAGTACTTC CASSDTYSGSGETQYF TRBJ2-5 once 16 TRBV10-1 TRBD2
TGTGCCAGCAGCTTAGTATTCCAGGGGGCCGGGGGCTACACCTTC CASSLVFQGAGGYTF TRBJ1-2 NA 15 TRBV11-3 TRBD1
TGTGCCAGCAGTGTGGGACAGCTCAATTCACCCCTCCACTTT CASSVGQLNSPLHF TRBJ1-6 NA 14 TRBV2 TRBD1
TGTGCCAGCAGCCAAGAGGGGGGTTACTTACGAGTGCAGTACTTC CASSQEGGYLRVQYF TRBJ2-7 few 15 TRBV4-2 NA
TGCGCCAGCAGCTTGGACAGGGGGCGGAATTCACCCCTCCACTTT CASSLDRGRNSPLHF TRBJ1-6 NA 15 TRBV5-1 TRBD1
TGTGCCAGCAGGATGGAGGGGGCTGTCCAAGATACGCAGTATTTT CASRMEGAVQDTQYF TRBJ2-3 once 15 TRBV2 NA
TGCGCCAGCAGCTCAAACCGGGACAGGGGGCGGTCACCCCTCCACTTT CASSSNRDRGRSPLHF TRBJ1-6 few 16 TRBV5-1 TRBD1
TGTGCCAGCAGCCCCGGACTAGCGGGGGGAATAGATACGCAGTATTTT CASSPGLAGGIDTQYF TRBJ2-3 NA 16 TRBV9 TRBD2
TGTGCCAGCAGCGAACAGGGGGGGAACACTGAAGCTTTCTTT CASSEQGGNTEAFF TRBJ1-1 once 14 TRBV7-3 TRBD1
TGCGCCAGCAGCCTCGGGCGGGGCAGCTCCTACAATGAGCAGTTCTTC CASSLGRGSSYNEQFF TRBJ2-1 NA 16 TRBV10-2 NA
TGTGCCATCACAAAAACAGATACAGATACGCAGTATTTT CAITKTDTDTQYF TRBJ2-3 NA 13 TRBV28 NA
TGTGCCAGCAGCCGAGACAGGGGAGATACGCAGTATTTT CASSRDRGDTQYF TRBJ2-3 NA 13 TRBV9 TRBD1
TGTGCCAGCAGTTACTCGAAGGGACTTCAAGAGACCCAGTACTTC CASSYSKGLQETQYF TRBJ2-5 NA 15 TRBV6-6 NA
TGTGCCAGCAGCGCCACTAGCGACAATGAGCAGTTCTTC CASSATSDNEQFF TRBJ2-1 NA 13 TRBV9 TRBD2
TGTGCCAGCAGCTTAGGGGTGAACACTGAAGCTTTCTTT CASSLGVNTEAFF TRBJ1-1 NA 13 TRBV5-4 NA
TGTGCCAGCAGTGCCAACACAGGGGGCAAGGTGAACACTGAAGCTTTCTTT CASSANTGGKVNTEAFF TRBJ1-1 NA 17 TRBV27 TRBD1
TGTGCCAGCAGACTTGGACTAGCGACGGATGAGCAGTTCTTC CASRLGLATDEQFF TRBJ2-1 NA 14 TRBV7-9 TRBD2
TGTGCCAGTGCCCGGACAGGGGGCACCTACGAGCAGTACTTC CASARTGGTYEQYF TRBJ2-7 few 14 TRBV6-5 TRBD1
TGTGCCAGCAGCCAAGGGGGCAGGGGCCCTGGAAACACCATATATTTT CASSQGGRGPGNTIYF TRBJ1-3 few 16 TRBV4-2 NA
TGTGCCAGCTTCAGTGAGGTTGAAGCTTTCTTT CASFSEVEAFF TRBJ1-1 NA 11 TRBV7-9 NA
TGTGCCAGTTCGGGACTTTCACCCTACGAGCAGTACTTC CASSGLSPYEQYF TRBJ2-7 once 13 TRBV27 NA
TGCGCCAGCAGCTTAGACAGGGCCCAGGACACCTTC CASSLDRAQDTF TRBJ1-2 NA 12 TRBV5-1 TRBD1
TGTGCCAGCCGGGCAGGGGGCAACTCTGGGGCCAACGTCCTGACTTTC CASRAGGNSGANVLTF TRBJ2-6 NA 16 TRBV7-9 TRBD1
TGTGCCAGCAGCTTGGGACAGGGGGCGCAATTAGGTTCACCCCTCCACTTT CASSLGQGAQLGSPLHF TRBJ1-6 NA 17 TRBV5-4 TRBD1
TGCGCCAGCAGTGACCTAAAAGTGGAAATACAGGGACCCGGGGAGCTGTTTTTT CASSDLKVEIQGPGELFF TRBJ2-2 NA 18 TRBV10-1 NA
TGTGCCAGCAGCCGGGGACAGGGCCTTATGAACACTGAAGCTTTCTTT CASSRGQGLMNTEAFF TRBJ1-1 NA 16 TRBV9 TRBD1
TGTGCCAGCTCACTAGTTAGTCGCTACGAGCAGTACTTC CASSLVSRYEQYF TRBJ2-7 few 13 TRBV18 NA